The present entry profiles one T cell receptor (beta chain) with its context. The target antigen is unknown. Produced via immunoSEQ multiplex PCR; TCRdb's table is partial and in-frame only. The sample contains 46,000 or so clones, about 77% of which appear only once. The entry originates in a study of PD-1 blockade in classical Hodgkin lymphoma. Study observations and caveats: Healthy donors were reported to have higher baseline TCR diversity than newly diagnosed patients. Prior to therapy, complete responders displayed diversity much like that of newly diagnosed patients. Repertoire difference causes, possibly disease activity or prior therapy, remain undefined. Among the patients, those starting nivolumab under 1 year after ASCT were excluded.

Time point here: cycle 4 day 1 (C4D1), after less than 7 weeks of nivolumab. All trial patients relapsed after autologous stem cell transplantation. CDR3 size: 12 residues. Germline V CDR1 and CDR2: SEHNR, FQNEAQ (reference sequence). Trimming removed 4 bases at V and 6 bases at J, with 7 bases between. The chain joins TRBV7-9 to TRBJ2-1; D gene ambiguous. This specimen consisted of peripheral blood mononuclear cells (PBMCs), obtained before the fourth cycle of nivolumab. The sequence was collected from a human donor with classical Hodgkin lymphoma. The CDR3 DNA reads TGTGCCAGCAGCTCCAGCAGCAATGAGCAGTTCTTC. Its translation: CASSSSSNEQFF.